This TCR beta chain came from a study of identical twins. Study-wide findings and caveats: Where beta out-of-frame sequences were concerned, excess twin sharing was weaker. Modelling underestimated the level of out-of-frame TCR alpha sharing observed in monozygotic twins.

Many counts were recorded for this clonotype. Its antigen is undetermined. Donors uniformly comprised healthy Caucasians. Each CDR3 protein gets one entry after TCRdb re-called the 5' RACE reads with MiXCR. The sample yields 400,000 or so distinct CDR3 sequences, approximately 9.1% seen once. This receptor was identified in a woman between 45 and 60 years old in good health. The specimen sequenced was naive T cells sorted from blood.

The CDR3 spells CASSPPGTPPYEQYV. The CDR3, as DNA: TGCGCCAGCAGCCCCCCCGGGACTCCCCCCTACGAGCAGTACGTC. The V gene is TRBV5-1, the J gene TRBJ2-7; the D gene is possibly TRBD2 (6 bases). V was shortened by 4 bases and J by 2 bases, with 16 bases between the two germline ends. The CDR3 is 15 amino acids. The germline V gene has CDR1 SGHRS and CDR2 YFSETQ.